This TCR beta chain derives from a study of T cell responses to AZD1222 COVID-19 vaccine. Findings and limits, study-wide: Females outnumbered males among donors, who were mostly white British; clonal diversity was possibly underestimated.

Germline CDR1 and CDR2: MGHDK and SYGVNS. After removal of 4 bases from V and 11 bases from J, the junction contained 9 bases not matched to a gene. The CDR3 covers 13 residues. Pooling of second doses given at about 4 or about 12 weeks was done. Details on this clone: Its cognate antigen is unknown.

The data were produced by immunoSEQ multiplex PCR, yet TCRdb's version contains in-frame clones alone and is incomplete. The sample carries more than 100,000 clones, about nine tenths recorded once. This receptor was obtained from an adult who received the AZD1222 COVID-19 vaccine. This chain connects TRBV25-1 to TRBJ1-1, with 8 bases that match TRBD1. The sample here was peripheral blood, taken 28 days after the second AZD1222 dose. The CDR3 region has the DNA TGTGCCAGCAGTGCGGCAGGGGGCGGGAGGGCTTTCTTT. It translates to CASSAAGGGRAFF.